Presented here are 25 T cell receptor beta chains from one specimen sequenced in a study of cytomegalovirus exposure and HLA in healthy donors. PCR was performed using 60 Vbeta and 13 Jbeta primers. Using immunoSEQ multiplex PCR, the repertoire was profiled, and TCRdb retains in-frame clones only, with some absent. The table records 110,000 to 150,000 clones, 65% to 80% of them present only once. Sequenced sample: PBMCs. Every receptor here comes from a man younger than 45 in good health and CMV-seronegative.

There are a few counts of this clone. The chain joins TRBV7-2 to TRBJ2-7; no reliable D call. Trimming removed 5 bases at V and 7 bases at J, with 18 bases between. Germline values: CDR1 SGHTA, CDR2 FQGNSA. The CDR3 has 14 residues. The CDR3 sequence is CASSARLLTLEQYF. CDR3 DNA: TGTGCCAGCAGCGCCCGCCTACTAACCTTGGAGCAGTACTTC.

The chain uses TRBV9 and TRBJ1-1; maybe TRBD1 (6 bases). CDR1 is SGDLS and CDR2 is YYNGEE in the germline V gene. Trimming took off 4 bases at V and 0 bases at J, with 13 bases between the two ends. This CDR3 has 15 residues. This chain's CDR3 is CASSSRQDVNTEAFF. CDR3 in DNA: TGTGCCAGCAGCTCCCGACAGGACGTGAACACTGAAGCTTTCTTT.

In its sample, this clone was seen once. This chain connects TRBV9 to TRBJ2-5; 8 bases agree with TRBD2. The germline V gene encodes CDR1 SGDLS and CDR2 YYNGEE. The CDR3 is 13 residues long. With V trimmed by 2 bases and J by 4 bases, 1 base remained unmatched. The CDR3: CASSVRGGETQYF. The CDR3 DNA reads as TGTGCCAGCAGCGTTCGGGGGGGAGAGACCCAGTACTTC.

CDR3: CAISDQQGSEKLFF. CDR3 coding DNA: TGTGCCATCAGTGACCAACAGGGAAGTGAAAAACTGTTTTTT. The chain is built from TRBV10-3 and TRBJ1-4, with D possibly being TRBD1 (6 bases). Trimming left V 3 bases short and J 7 bases short, with 12 bases between. The CDR3 has 14 residues. Germline values: CDR1 ENHRY, CDR2 SYGVKD.

The CDR3: CASSSSSDREANYGYTF. CDR3 sequence (DNA): TGTGCCAGCAGCTCAAGCTCCGACAGGGAAGCGAACTATGGCTACACCTTC. V and J are TRBV7-3 and TRBJ1-2; 7 bases are shared with TRBD1. Germline-derived CDR1 and CDR2 are SGHTA and FQGTGA. Trimming removed 4 bases from V and 2 bases from J; junction bases left unmatched: 13. The CDR3 covers 17 residues.

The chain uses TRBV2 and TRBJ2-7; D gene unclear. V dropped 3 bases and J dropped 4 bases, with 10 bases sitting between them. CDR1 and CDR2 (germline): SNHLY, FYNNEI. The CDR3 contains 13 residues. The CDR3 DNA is TGTGCCAGCAGTGAGCGGAGTGGGTACGAGCAGTACTTC. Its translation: CASSERSGYEQYF.

The chain's CDR3 is CASRPGTGSREQYF. The CDR3 nucleotides are TGTGCCAGCAGGCCCGGGACAGGGTCCCGCGAGCAGTACTTC. V is TRBV6-5 and J is TRBJ2-7; TRBD1 matches at 9 bases. The CDR3 totals 14 residues. Germline CDR1 is MNHEY and CDR2 is SVGAGI. The V segment lost 6 bases and the J segment 6 bases; nucleotides outside the gene matches: 9.

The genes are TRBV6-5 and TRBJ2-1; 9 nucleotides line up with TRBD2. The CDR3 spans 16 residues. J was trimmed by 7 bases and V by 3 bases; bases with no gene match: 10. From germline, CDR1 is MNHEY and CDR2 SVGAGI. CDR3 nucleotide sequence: TGTGCCAGCAGTTATGGCGGCGGGAGGGCCGCTAATGAGCAGTTCTTC. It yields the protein CASSYGGGRAANEQFF.

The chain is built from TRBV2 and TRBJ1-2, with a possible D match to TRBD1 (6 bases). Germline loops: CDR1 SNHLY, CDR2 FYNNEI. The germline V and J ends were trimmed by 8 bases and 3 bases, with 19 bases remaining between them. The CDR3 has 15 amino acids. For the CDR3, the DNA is TGTGCCAGCTGGCACCCCGAACAGGGTGACTATGGCTACACCTTC. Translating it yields CASWHPEQGDYGYTF. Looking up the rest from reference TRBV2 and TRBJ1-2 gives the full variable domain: EPEVTQTPSHQVTQMGQEVILRCVPISNHLYFYWYRQILGQKVEFLVSFYNNEISEKSEIFDDQFSVERPDGSNFTLKIRSTKLEDSAMYFCASWHPEQGDYGYTFGSGTRLTVV.

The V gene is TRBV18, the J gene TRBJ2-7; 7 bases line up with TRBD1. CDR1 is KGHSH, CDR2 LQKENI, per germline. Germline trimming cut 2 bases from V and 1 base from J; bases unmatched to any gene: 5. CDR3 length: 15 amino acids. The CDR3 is CASSPRSQGSYEQYF. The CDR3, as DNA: TGTGCCAGCTCACCAAGGTCACAGGGGTCCTACGAGCAGTACTTC.

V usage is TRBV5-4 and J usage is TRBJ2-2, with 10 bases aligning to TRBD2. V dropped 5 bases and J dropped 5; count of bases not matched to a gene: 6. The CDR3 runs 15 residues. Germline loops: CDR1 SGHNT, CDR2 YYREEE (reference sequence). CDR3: CASSRTSGLTGELFF. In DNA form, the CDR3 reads TGTGCCAGCAGTCGGACTAGCGGTCTTACCGGGGAGCTGTTTTTT.

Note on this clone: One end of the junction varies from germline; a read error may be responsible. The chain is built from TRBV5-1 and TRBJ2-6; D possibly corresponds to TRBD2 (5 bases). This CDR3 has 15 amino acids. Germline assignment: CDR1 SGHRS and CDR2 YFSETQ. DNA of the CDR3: TGCGCCAGCAGCTTGAGGTCCGTGAGGGCCAACGGCCTGACTTTC. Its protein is CASSLRSVRANGLTF.

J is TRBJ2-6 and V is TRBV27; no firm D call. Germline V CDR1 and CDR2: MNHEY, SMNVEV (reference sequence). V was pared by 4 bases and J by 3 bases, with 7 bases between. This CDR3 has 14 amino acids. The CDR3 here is CASSSLNGANVLTF. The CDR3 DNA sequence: TGTGCCAGCAGTTCCTTAAATGGGGCCAACGTCCTGACTTTC.

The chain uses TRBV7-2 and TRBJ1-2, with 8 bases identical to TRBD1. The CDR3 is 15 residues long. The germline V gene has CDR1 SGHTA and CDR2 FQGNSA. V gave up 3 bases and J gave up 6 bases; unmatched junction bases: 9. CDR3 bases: TGTGCCAGCAGCTTGTTCCTTGGACAGGGTAATGGCTACACCTTC. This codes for CASSLFLGQGNGYTF.

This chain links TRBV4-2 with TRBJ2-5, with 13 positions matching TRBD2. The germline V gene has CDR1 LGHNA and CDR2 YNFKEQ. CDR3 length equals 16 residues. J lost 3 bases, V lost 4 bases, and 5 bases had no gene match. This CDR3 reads CASSPRTSGGKETQYF. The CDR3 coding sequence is TGTGCCAGCAGCCCGAGGACTAGCGGGGGCAAAGAGACCCAGTACTTC.

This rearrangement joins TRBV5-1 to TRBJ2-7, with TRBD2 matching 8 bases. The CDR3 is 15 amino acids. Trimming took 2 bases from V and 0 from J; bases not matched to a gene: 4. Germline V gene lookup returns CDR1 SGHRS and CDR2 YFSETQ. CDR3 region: CASSLGSGSSYEQYF. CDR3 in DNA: TGCGCCAGCAGCTTAGGGAGCGGGAGCTCCTACGAGCAGTACTTC.

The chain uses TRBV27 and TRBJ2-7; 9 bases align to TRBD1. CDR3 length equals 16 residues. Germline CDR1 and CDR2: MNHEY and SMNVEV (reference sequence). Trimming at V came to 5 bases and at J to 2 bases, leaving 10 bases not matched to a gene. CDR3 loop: CASSQRGGQGTYEQYF. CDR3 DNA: TGTGCCAGCAGTCAGCGTGGGGGACAGGGAACCTACGAGCAGTACTTC.

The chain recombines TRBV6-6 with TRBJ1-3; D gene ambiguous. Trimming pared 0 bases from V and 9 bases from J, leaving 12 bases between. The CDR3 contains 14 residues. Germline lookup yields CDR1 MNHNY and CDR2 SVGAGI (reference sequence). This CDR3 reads CASSYSSGAGTIYF. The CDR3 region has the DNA TGTGCCAGCAGTTACTCTTCTGGCGCGGGCACCATATATTTT.

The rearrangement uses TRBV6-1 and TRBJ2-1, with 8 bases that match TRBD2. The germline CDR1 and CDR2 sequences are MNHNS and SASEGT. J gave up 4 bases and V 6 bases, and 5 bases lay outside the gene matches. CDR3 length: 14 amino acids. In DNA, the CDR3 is TGTGCCAGCAGCTTGACTAGCGAGTACAATGAGCAGTTCTTC. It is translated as CASSLTSEYNEQFF.

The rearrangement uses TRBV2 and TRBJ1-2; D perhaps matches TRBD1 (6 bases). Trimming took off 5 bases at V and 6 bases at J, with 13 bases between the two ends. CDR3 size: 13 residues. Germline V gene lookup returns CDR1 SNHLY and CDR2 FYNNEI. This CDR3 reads CASSNYRVDGYTF. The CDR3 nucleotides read TGTGCCAGCAGTAACTACAGGGTTGATGGCTACACCTTC.

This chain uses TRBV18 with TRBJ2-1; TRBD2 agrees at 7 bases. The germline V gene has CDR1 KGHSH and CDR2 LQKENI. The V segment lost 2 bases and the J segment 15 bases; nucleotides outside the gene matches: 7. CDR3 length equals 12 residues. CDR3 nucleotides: TGTGCCAGCTCACCAAGGGAGGGTCTGGGGTTCTTC. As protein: CASSPREGLGFF.

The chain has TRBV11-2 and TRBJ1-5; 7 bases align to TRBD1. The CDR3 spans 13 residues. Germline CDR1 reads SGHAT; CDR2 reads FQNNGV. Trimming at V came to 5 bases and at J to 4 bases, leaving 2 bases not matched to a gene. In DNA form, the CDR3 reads TGTGCCAGCAGCGGGGGACAGAATCAGCCCCAGCATTTT. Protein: CASSGGQNQPQHF.

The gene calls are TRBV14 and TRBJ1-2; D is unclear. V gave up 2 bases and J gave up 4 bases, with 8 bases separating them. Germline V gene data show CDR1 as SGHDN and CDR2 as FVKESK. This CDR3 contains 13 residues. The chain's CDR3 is CASSQWQAYGYTF. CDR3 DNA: TGTGCCAGCAGCCAATGGCAGGCCTATGGCTACACCTTC.

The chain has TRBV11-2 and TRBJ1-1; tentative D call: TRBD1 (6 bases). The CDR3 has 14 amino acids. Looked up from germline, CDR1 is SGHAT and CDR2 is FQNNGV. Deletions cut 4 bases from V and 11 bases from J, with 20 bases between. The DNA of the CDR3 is TGTGCCAGCAGCTCGCAAGGGGGGGGTGTATTGGCTTTCTTT. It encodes CASSSQGGGVLAFF.

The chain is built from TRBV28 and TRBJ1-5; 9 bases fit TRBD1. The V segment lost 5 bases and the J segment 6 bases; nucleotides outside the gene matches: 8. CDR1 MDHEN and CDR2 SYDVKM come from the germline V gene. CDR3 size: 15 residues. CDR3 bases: TGTGCCAGCAGTCTCCAACAGGGGGCGGTTCAGCCCCAGCATTTT. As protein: CASSLQQGAVQPQHF.